These 20 T cell receptor beta chains were sequenced from one sample in a study of T cell clonotyping in hematopoietic cell transplantation. The assay was immunoSEQ multiplex PCR, and TCRdb's table has in-frame clones only and misses some. Of approximately 46,000 clones in the sample, 65% to 90% were seen once. The time point here: recipient sample about 28 days before transplant, after cytoreduction. The sample was peripheral blood mononuclear cells, taken before stem cell transplant. These receptors originate from a man in his 60s with biphenotypic leukemia. Some clones in this sample may be carry-over from other donors' samples.

The chain is built from TRBV4-2 and TRBJ2-5; 10 positions match TRBD1. This CDR3 has 16 amino acids. The J segment lost 3 bases and the V segment lost 1 base, leaving 5 bases of the junction unmatched. Germline V gene data show CDR1 as LGHNA and CDR2 as YNFKEQ. CDR3 nucleotides: TGTGCCAGCAGCCAAGTCCTCGGGACAGGGGAAGAGACCCAGTACTTC. Translation: CASSQVLGTGEETQYF.

The chain combines TRBV11-2 with TRBJ2-7; 7 nucleotides agree with TRBD1. Germline V gene data show CDR1 as SGHAT and CDR2 as FQNNGV. The CDR3 has 13 amino acids. The junction had 4 bases not matched to a gene; V was cut back by 5 bases and J by 3 bases. CDR3: CASSRDSYYEQYF. In nucleotides, the CDR3 is TGTGCCAGCAGCCGGGACAGCTACTACGAGCAGTACTTC.

The chain has TRBV10-3 and TRBJ1-1; 7 nucleotides agree with TRBD1. The trim removed 6 bases at V and 1 base at J, leaving 2 bases unmatched. The CDR3 loop spans 13 amino acids. Germline V gives CDR1 ENHRY, CDR2 SYGVKD. DNA for the CDR3: TGTGCCATCAGGACAGGGTCGAACACTGAAGCTTTCTTT. Its protein is CAIRTGSNTEAFF.

V gene TRBV13 combines with J gene TRBJ2-5; no clear D. Per the germline V gene, CDR1 is PRHDT and CDR2 is FYEKMQ (reference sequence). CDR3 length equals 14 residues. V was cut by 3 bases and J by 4 bases, with 12 bases left in between. Here the CDR3 reads CASSFRTQLETQYF. The CDR3 DNA reads TGTGCCAGCAGCTTTCGTACACAGCTAGAGACCCAGTACTTC.

The chain couples TRBV2 to TRBJ1-1; D call uncertain. Trimming took off 6 bases at V and 0 bases at J, with 11 bases between the two ends. The CDR3 contains 14 residues. Per germline, CDR1 SNHLY and CDR2 FYNNEI. CDR3 nucleotide sequence: TGTGCCAGCAGGGTTTCAACAGTGAACACTGAAGCTTTCTTT. Translation: CASRVSTVNTEAFF. Using reference TRBV2 and TRBJ1-1 for the parts outside the CDR3, the full variable domain is EPEVTQTPSHQVTQMGQEVILRCVPISNHLYFYWYRQILGQKVEFLVSFYNNEISEKSEIFDDQFSVERPDGSNFTLKIRSTKLEDSAMYFCASRVSTVNTEAFFGQGTRLTVV.

V and J are TRBV30 and TRBJ2-7; perhaps TRBD1 as D (7 bases). This CDR3 is 14 amino acids long. In germline, CDR1 is GTSNPN, CDR2 SVGIG (reference sequence). V gave up 3 bases and J gave up 1 base, with 13 bases separating them. The CDR3 DNA follows: TGTGCCTGGAGCGGGGGACAGATATCCTACGAGCAGTACTTC. This encodes CAWSGGQISYEQYF.

This clone appeared a few times. This sequence joins TRBV6-1 and TRBJ1-2, with 7 nucleotides matching TRBD1. CDR3 length: 13 amino acids. The V gene end was trimmed by 5 bases and the J gene end by 7 bases; junction bases not matched to a gene: 7. The germline CDR1 and CDR2 sequences are MNHNS and SASEGT. The CDR3 region is CASSYSGGGGYTF. The DNA for the CDR3 is TGTGCCAGCAGTTATTCAGGGGGAGGTGGCTACACCTTC.

V is TRBV5-1 and J is TRBJ2-2; D tentatively reads TRBD1 or TRBD2 (5 bases each). The V gene's germline CDR1 is SGHRS and CDR2 YFSETQ. The CDR3 is made up of 13 amino acids. Deletions cut 7 bases from V and 4 bases from J, with 11 bases between. As DNA, the CDR3 is TGCGCCAGCCGGGGCGCCTTCACCGGGGAGCTGTTTTTT. This encodes CASRGAFTGELFF.

The rearrangement joins TRBV30 to TRBJ2-7; either TRBD1 or TRBD2 may supply D (5 bases each). Germline loops: CDR1 GTSNPN, CDR2 SVGIG (reference sequence). V was cut by 3 bases and J by 5 bases, with 17 bases left in between. CDR3 length: 14 amino acids. This CDR3 is CAWSHWGRFDEQYF. In DNA form, the CDR3 reads TGTGCCTGGAGCCACTGGGGACGTTTCGACGAGCAGTACTTC.

This chain connects TRBV7-3 to TRBJ2-1, with D unresolved. CDR1 is SGHTA, CDR2 FQGTGA, per germline. The CDR3 length is 13 residues. The V gene lost 4 bases and the J gene lost 1 base, with 5 bases spanning the gap. CDR3 protein: CASSSRSYNEQFF. The CDR3 region has the DNA TGTGCCAGCAGCTCAAGATCCTACAATGAGCAGTTCTTC.

The chain recombines TRBV11-2 with TRBJ2-2, with a possible D match to TRBD1 (5 bases). V was cut by 5 bases and J by 4 bases, with 11 bases left in between. Germline CDR1 and CDR2: SGHAT and FQNNGV. This CDR3 region has 14 residues. CDR3 loop: CASSLQATTGELFF. The CDR3 bases are TGTGCCAGCAGCCTACAGGCGACCACCGGGGAGCTGTTTTTT.

J is TRBJ2-7 and V is TRBV5-1, with D hard to call. Germline CDR1 is SGHRS and CDR2 is YFSETQ. V shed 0 bases and J shed 3 bases, with 7 bases lying between them. The CDR3 has 13 amino acids. The CDR3 DNA sequence: TGCGCCAGCAGCTTGGGGAGTGTCTACGAGCAGTACTTC. Amino acids: CASSLGSVYEQYF.

This chain joins TRBV7-2 and TRBJ1-1; maybe TRBD1 (5 bases). V lost 5 bases, J lost 0 bases, and 10 bases lay in between. There are 14 residues in the CDR3. Germline CDR1 SGHTA, CDR2 FQGNSA. The CDR3 reads CASSSTGLNTEAFF. CDR3 in DNA: TGTGCCAGCAGCAGTACAGGTCTGAACACTGAAGCTTTCTTT.

This chain links TRBV27 with TRBJ1-4; 7 nucleotides match TRBD1. After removal of 2 bases from V and 6 bases from J, the junction contained 6 bases not matched to a gene. Germline CDR1 MNHEY, CDR2 SMNVEV (reference sequence). The length of the CDR3 is 15 residues. The CDR3 here is CASSLTARGDEKLFF. CDR3 in DNA: TGTGCCAGCAGTTTAACGGCCAGGGGGGATGAAAAACTGTTTTTT.

The chain has TRBV28 and TRBJ1-2; D is unresolved. This CDR3 has 13 residues. V lost 8 bases, J lost 3 bases, and 13 bases lay in between. Germline-derived CDR1 and CDR2 are MDHEN and SYDVKM. Here the CDR3 reads CASLPPGHYGYTF. The CDR3 region has the DNA TGTGCCAGCCTACCCCCGGGCCACTATGGCTACACCTTC.

The rearrangement uses TRBV11-2 and TRBJ2-5; TRBD2 matches 7 bases. CDR3 length: 13 amino acids. CDR1 is SGHAT, CDR2 FQNNGV, per germline. Trimming cost V 5 bases and J 4 bases; bases outside gene matches: 4. CDR3 sequence reads: CASSPGLVETQYF. The DNA of the CDR3 is TGTGCCAGCAGCCCTGGACTAGTAGAGACCCAGTACTTC.

The chain couples TRBV11-2 to TRBJ2-1; D call uncertain. V gave up 3 bases and J gave up 5 bases, with 14 bases separating them. The CDR3 is 15 residues long. Looked up from germline, CDR1 is SGHAT and CDR2 is FQNNGV. The CDR3 nucleotides read TGTGCCAGCAGCTTTGTTAGGTGGGGTGACAATGAGCAGTTCTTC. This gives the protein CASSFVRWGDNEQFF.

The chain combines TRBV25-1 with TRBJ2-1; D is unclear. Germline V lookup: CDR1 MGHDK, CDR2 SYGVNS. The CDR3 is 13 residues long. Trimming pared 5 bases from V and 5 bases from J, leaving 10 bases between. The CDR3 region is CASSNGGNNEQFF. The DNA of the CDR3 is TGTGCCAGCAGTAACGGTGGAAACAATGAGCAGTTCTTC.

The chain joins TRBV2 to TRBJ2-1; TRBD2 matches 9 bases. Germline V lookup: CDR1 SNHLY, CDR2 FYNNEI. This CDR3 contains 16 residues. V lost 5 bases and J lost 2; bases outside the gene matches: 7. CDR3 DNA sequence: TGTGCCAGCAGTTCTAAGCGGGAGGCCACCTACAATGAGCAGTTCTTC. Translated, it gives CASSSKREATYNEQFF.

The J gene is TRBJ2-2, the V gene TRBV30, with D possibly matching TRBD1 (6 bases). The CDR3 loop spans 13 amino acids. V was cut by 1 base and J by 7 bases, with 10 bases left in between. Germline CDR1 reads GTSNPN; CDR2 reads SVGIG (reference sequence). The CDR3 sequence: CAWSEQGNGELFF. In DNA form, the CDR3 reads TGTGCCTGGAGTGAACAGGGCAACGGGGAGCTGTTTTTT.